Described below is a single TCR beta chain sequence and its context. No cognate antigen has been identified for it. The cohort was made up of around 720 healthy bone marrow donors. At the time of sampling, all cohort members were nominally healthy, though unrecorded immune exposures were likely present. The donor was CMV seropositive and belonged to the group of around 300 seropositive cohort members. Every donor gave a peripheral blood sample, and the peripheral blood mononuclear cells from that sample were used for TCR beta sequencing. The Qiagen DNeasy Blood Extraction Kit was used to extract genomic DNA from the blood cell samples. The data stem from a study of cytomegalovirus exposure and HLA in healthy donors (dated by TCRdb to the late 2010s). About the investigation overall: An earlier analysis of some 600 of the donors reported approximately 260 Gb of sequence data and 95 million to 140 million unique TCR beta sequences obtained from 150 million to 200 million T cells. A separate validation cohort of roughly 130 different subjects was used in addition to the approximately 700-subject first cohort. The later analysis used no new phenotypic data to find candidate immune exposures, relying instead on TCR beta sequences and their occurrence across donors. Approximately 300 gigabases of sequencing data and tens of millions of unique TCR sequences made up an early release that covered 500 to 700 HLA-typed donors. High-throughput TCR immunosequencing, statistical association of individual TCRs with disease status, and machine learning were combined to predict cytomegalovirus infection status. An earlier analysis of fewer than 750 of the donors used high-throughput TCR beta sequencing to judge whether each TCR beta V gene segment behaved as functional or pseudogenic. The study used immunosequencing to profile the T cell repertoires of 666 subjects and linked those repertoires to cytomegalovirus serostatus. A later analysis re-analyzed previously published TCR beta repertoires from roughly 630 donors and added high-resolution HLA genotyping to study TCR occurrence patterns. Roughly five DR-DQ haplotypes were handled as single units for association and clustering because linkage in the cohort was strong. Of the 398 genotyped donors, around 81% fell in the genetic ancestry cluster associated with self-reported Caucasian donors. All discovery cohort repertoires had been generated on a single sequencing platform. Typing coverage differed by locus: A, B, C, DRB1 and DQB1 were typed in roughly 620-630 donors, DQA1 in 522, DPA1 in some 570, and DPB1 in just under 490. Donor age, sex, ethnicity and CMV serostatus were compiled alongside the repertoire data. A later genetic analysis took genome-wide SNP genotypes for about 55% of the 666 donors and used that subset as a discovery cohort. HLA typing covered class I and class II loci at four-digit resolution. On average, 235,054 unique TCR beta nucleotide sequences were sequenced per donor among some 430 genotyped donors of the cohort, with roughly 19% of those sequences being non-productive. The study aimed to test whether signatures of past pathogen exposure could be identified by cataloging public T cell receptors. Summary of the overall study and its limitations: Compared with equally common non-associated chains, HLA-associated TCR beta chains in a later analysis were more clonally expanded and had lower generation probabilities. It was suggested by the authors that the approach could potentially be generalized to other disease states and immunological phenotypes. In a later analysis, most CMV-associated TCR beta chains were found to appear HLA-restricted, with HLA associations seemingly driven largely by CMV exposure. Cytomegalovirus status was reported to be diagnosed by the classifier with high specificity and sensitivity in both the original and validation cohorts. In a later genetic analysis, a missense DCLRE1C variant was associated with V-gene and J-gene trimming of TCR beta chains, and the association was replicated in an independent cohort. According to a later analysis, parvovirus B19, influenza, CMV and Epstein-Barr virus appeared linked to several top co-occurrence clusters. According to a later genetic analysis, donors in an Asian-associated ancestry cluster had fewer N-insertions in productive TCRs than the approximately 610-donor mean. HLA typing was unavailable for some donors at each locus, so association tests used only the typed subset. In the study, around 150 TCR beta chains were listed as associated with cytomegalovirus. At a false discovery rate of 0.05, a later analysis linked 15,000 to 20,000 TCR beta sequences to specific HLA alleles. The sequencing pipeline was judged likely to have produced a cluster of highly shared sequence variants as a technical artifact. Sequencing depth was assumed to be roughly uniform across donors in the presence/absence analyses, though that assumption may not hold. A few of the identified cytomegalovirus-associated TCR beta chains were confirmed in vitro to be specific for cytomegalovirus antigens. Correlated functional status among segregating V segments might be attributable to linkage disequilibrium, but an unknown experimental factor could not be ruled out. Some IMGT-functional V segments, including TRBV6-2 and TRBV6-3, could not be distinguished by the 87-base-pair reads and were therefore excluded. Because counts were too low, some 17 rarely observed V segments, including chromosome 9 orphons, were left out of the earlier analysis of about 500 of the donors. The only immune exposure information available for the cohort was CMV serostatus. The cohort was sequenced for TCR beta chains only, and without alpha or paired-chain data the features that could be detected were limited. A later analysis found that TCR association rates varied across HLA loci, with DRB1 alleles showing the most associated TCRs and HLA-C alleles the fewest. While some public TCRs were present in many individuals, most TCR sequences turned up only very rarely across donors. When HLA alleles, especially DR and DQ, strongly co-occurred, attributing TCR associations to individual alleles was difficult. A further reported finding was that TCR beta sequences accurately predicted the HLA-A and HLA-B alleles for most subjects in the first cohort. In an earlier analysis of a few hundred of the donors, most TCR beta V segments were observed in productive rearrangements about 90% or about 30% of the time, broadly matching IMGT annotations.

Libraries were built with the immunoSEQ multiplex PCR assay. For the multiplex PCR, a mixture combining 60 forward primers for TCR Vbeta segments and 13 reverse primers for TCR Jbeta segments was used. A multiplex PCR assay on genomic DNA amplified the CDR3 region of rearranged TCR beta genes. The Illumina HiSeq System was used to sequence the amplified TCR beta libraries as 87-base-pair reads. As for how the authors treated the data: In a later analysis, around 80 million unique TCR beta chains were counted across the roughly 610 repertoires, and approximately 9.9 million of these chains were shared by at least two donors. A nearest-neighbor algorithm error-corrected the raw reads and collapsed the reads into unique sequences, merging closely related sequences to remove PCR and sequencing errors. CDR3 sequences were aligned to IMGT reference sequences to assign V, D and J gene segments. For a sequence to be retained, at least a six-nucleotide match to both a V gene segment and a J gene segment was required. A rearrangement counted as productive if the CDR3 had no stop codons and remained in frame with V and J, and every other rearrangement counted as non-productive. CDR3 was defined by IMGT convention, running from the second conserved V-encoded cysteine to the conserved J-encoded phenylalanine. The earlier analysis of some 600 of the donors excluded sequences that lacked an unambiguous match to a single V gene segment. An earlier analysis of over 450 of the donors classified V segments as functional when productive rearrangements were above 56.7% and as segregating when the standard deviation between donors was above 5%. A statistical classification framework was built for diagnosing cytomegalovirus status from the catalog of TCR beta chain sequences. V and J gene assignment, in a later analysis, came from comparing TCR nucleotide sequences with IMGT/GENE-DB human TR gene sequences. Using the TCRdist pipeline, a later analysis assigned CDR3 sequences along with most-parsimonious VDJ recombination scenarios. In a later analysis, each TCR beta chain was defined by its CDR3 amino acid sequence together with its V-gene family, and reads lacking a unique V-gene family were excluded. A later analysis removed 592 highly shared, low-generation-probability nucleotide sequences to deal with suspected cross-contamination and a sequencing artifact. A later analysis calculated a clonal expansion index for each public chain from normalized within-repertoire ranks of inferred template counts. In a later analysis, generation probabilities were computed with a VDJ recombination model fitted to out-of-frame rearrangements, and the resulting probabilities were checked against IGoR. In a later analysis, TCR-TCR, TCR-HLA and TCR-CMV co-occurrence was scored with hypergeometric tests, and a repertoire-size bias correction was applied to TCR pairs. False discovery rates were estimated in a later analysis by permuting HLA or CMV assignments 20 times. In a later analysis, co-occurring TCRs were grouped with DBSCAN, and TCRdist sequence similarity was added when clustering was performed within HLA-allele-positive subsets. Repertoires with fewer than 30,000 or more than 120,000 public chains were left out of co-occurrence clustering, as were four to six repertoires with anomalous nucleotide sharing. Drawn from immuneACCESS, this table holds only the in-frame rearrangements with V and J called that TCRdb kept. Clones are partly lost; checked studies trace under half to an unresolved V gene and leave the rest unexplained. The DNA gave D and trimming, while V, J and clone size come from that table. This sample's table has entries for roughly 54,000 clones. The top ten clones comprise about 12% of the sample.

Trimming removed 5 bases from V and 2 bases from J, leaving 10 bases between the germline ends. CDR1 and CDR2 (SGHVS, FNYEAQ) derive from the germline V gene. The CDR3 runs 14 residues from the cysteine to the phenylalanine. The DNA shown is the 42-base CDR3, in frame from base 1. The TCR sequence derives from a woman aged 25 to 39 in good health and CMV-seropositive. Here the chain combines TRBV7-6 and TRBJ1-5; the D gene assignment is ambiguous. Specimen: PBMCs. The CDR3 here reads CASSQLQGNQPQHF. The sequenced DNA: TGTGCCAGCAGCCAACTTCAGGGCAATCAGCCCCAGCATTTT.